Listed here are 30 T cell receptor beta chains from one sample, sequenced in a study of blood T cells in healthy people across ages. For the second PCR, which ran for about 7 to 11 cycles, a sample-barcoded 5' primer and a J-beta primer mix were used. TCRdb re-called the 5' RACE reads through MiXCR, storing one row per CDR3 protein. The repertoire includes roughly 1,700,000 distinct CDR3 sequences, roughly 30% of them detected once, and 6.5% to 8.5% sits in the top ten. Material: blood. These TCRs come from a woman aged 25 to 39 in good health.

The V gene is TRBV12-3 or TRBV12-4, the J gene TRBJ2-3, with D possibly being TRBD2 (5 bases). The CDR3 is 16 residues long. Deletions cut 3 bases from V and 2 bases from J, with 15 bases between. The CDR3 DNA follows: TGTGCCAGCAGTTTGGGCTCCGGGAAGGTCACAGATACGCAGTATTTT. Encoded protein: CASSLGSGKVTDTQYF.

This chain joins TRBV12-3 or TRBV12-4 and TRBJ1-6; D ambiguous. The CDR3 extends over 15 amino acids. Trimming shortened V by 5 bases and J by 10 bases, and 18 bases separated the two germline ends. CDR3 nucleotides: TGTGCCAGCAGTGGGTTTGCAACAGTTCGATCACCCCTCCACTTT. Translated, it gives CASSGFATVRSPLHF.

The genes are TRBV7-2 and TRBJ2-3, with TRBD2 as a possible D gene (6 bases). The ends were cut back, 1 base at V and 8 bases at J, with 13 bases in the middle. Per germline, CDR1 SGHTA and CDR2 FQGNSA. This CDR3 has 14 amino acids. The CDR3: CASSLGRLGGTQYF. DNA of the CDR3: TGTGCCAGCAGCTTAGGTCGACTAGGCGGTACGCAGTATTTT.

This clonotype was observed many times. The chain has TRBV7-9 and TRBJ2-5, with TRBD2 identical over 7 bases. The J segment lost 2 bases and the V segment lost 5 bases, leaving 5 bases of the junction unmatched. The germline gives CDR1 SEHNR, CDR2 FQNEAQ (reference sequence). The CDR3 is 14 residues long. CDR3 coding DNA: TGTGCCAGCAGCCGAACTAGCGTTCAAGAGACCCAGTACTTC. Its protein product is CASSRTSVQETQYF.

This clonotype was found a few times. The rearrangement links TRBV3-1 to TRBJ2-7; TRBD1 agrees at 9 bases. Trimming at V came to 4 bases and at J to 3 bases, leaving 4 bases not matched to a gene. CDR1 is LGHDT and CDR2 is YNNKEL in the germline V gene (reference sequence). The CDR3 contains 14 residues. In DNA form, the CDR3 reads TGTGCCAGCAGCCGCGTGACAGGGGGCTACGAGCAGTACTTC. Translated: CASSRVTGGYEQYF.

The CDR3 coding sequence is TGTGCCAGCACCTCGGAGGGCAGAATGAACACTGAAGCTTTCTTT. Translation gives CASTSEGRMNTEAFF. This rearrangement joins TRBV28 to TRBJ1-1; D is unresolved. Germline CDR1 reads MDHEN; CDR2 reads SYDVKM. V lost 7 bases and J lost 0, with 15 bases in between. The CDR3 is 15 residues long.

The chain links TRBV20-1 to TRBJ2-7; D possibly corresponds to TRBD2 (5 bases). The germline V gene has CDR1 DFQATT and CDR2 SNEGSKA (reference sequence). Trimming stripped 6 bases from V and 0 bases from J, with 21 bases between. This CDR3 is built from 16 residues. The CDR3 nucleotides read TGCAGTGCGGTAGCATTAGAGGGCGCGTCCTCCTACGAGCAGTACTTC. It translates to CSAVALEGASSYEQYF.

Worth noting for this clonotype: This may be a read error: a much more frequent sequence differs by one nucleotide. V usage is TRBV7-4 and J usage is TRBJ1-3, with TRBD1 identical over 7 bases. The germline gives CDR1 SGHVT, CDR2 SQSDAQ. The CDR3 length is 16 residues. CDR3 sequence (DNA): TGTGCCAGCAGCCCTGAGACCGACAGGGACGGAAACGCCATATATTTT. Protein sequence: CASSPETDRDGNAIYF.

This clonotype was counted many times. The CDR3 loop reads CASSPGTGWDYEQYF. The DNA for the CDR3 is TGTGCCAGCAGCCCCGGGACAGGATGGGACTACGAGCAGTACTTC. This chain links TRBV12-3 or TRBV12-4 with TRBJ2-7; 8 positions agree with TRBD1. CDR3 length equals 15 residues. Trimming at V came to 6 bases and at J to 3 bases, leaving 10 bases not matched to a gene.

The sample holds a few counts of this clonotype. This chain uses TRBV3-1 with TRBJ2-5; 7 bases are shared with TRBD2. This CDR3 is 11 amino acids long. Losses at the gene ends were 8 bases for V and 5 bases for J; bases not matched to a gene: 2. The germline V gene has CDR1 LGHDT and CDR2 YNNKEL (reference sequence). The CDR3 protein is CASGRDETQYF. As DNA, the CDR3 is TGTGCCAGCGGGAGGGACGAGACCCAGTACTTC.

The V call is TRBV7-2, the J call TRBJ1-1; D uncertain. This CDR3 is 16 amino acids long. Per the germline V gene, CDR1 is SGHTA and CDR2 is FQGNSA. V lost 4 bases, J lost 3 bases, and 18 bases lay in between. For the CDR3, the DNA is TGTGCCAGCAGCTCCTTTGTGGGAGCTCCTGACACTGAAGCTTTCTTT. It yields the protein CASSSFVGAPDTEAFF.

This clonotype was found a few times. CDR3 in amino acids: CASSPEQGASYNEQFF. CDR3 DNA sequence: TGCGCCAGCAGCCCGGAACAGGGGGCGTCCTACAATGAGCAGTTCTTC. The V gene is TRBV5-1, the J gene TRBJ2-1; 9 bases line up with TRBD1. This CDR3 is 16 amino acids long. Germline trimming cut 4 bases from V and 1 base from J; bases unmatched to any gene: 6. CDR1 is SGHRS, CDR2 YFSETQ, per germline. Supplemented by reference TRBV5-1 and TRBJ2-1, the full variable domain reads KAGVTQTPRYLIKTRGQQVTLSCSPISGHRSVSWYQQTPGQGLQFLFEYFSETQRNKGNFPGRFSGRQFSNSRSEMNVSTLELGDSALYLCASSPEQGASYNEQFFGPGTRLTVL.

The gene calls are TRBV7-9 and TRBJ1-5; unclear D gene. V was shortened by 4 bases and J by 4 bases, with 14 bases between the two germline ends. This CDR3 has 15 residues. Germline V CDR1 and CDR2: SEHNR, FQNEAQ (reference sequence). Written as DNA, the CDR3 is TGTGCCAGCAGCTCCTCCCGAGACGGGAATCAGCCCCAGCATTTT. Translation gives CASSSSRDGNQPQHF.

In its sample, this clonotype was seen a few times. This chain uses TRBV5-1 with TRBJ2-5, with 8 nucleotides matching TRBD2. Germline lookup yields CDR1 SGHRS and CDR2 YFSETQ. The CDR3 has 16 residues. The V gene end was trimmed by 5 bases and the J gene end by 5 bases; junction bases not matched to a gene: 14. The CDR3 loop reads CASSGREGLKAETQYF. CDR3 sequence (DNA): TGCGCCAGCAGTGGCCGGGAGGGCCTAAAGGCGGAGACCCAGTACTTC.

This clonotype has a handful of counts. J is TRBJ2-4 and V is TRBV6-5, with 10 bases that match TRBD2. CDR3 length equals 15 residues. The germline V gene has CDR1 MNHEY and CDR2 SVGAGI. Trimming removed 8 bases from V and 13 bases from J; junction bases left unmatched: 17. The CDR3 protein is CASGVTGTSVEKQYF. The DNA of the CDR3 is TGTGCCAGCGGCGTAACCGGGACTAGCGTCGAAAAGCAGTACTTC.

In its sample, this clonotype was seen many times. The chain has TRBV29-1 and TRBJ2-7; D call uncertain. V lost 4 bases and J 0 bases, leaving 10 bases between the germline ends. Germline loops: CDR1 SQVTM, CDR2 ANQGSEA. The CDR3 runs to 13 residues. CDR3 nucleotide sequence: TGCAGCGTTGCTGGCGGCAGCTCCTACGAGCAGTACTTC. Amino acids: CSVAGGSSYEQYF.

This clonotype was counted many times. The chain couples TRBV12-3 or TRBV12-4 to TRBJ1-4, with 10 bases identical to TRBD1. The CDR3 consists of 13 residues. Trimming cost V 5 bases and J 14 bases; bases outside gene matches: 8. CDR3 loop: CASSRGTGASLFF. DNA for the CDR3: TGTGCCAGCAGTCGAGGGACAGGGGCCAGTCTGTTTTTT.

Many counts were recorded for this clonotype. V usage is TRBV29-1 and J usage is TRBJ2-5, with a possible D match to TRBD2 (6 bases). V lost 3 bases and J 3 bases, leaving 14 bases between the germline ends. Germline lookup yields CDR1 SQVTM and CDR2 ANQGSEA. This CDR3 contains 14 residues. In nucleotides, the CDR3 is TGCAGCGTTGATGGACGGGAGAGCGAAGAGACCCAGTACTTC. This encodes CSVDGRESEETQYF.

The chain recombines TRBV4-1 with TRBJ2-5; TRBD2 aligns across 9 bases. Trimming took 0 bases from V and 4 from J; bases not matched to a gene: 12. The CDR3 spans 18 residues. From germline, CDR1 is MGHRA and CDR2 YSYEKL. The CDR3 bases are TGCGCCAGCAGCCAAGATGGTCTAGCGGGGCAGTTCTCAGAGACCCAGTACTTC. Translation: CASSQDGLAGQFSETQYF.

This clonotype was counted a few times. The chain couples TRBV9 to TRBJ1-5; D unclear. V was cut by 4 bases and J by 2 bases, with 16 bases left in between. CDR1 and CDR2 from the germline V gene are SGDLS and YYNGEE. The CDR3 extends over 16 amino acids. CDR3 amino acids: CASSFITRSGNQPQHF. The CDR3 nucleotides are TGTGCCAGCAGCTTTATAACCCGTTCGGGCAATCAGCCCCAGCATTTT.

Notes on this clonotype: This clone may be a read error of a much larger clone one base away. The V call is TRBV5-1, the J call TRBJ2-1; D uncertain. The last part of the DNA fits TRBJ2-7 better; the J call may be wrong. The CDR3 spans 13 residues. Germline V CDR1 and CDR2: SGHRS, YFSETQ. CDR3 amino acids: CASSRITGNEQYF. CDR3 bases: TGCGCCAGCAGCCGAATAACCGGCAATGAGCAGTACTTC.

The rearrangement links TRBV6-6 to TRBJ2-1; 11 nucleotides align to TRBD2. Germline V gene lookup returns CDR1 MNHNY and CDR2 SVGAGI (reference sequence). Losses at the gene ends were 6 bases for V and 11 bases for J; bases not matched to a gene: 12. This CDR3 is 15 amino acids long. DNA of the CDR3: TGTGCCAGCAGGGGGGACGGGACTAGCGGAGCAAAGCAGTTCTTC. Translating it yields CASRGDGTSGAKQFF.

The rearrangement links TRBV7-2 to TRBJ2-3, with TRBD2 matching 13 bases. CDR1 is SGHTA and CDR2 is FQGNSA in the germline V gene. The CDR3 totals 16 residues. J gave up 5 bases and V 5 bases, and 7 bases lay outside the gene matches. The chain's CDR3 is CASSGRLAGGRDTQYF. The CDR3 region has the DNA TGTGCCAGCAGCGGGCGACTAGCGGGAGGAAGAGATACGCAGTATTTT.

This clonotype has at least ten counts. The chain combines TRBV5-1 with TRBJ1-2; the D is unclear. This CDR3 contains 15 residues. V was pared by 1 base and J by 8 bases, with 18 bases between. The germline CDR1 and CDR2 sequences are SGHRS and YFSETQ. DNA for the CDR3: TGCGCCAGCAGCTTGTCTGTCGGCGGCATAGAAGGCTACACCTTC. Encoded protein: CASSLSVGGIEGYTF. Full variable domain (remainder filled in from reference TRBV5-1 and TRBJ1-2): KAGVTQTPRYLIKTRGQQVTLSCSPISGHRSVSWYQQTPGQGLQFLFEYFSETQRNKGNFPGRFSGRQFSNSRSEMNVSTLELGDSALYLCASSLSVGGIEGYTFGSGTRLTVV.

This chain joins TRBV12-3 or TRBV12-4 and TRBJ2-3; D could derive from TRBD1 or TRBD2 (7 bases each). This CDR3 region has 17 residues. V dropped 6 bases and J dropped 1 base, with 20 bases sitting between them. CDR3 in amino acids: CASRYPRQGGGTDTQYF. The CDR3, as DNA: TGTGCCAGCAGATACCCACGACAGGGAGGGGGCACAGATACGCAGTATTTT.

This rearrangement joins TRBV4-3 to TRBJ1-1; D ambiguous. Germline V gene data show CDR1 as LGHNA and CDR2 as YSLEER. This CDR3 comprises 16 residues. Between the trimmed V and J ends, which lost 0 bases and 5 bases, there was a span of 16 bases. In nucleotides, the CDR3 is TGCGCCAGCAGCCAAGATCTAGAGGCGGTGAGGACTGAAGCTTTCTTT. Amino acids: CASSQDLEAVRTEAFF.

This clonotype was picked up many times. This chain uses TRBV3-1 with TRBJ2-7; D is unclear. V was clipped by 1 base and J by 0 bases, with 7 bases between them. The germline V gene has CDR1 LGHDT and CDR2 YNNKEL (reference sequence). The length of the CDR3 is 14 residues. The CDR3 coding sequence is TGTGCCAGCAGCCAAGTCCGAGGCTCCTACGAGCAGTACTTC. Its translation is CASSQVRGSYEQYF.

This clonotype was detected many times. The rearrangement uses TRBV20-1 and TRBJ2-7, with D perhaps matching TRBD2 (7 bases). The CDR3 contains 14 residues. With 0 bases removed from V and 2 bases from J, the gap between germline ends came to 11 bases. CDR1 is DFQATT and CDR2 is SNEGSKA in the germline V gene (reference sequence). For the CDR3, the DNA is TGCAGTGCTAGAGATCCGGGGGGCGCCTACGAGCAGTACTTC. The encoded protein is CSARDPGGAYEQYF.

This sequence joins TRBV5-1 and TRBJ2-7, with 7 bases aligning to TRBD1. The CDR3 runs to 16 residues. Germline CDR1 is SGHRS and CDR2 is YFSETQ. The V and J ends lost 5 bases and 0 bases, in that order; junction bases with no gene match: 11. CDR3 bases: TGCGCCAGCAGTCATCGGACAGGCGTCAGCTCCTACGAGCAGTACTTC. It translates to CASSHRTGVSSYEQYF.

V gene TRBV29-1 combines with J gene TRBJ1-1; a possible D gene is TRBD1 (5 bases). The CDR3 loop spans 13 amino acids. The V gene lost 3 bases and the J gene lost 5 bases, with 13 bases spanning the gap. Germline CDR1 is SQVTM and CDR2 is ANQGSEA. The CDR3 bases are TGCAGCGTTGAGGGGGTTACGAGAACTGAAGCTTTCTTT. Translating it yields CSVEGVTRTEAFF.